Detailed here is one TCR beta chain. Antigen unknown. The data were taken from a study of shared clonotypes between healthy human individuals. Study-level information: CD4 naive and CD4 memory each took three plates per donor, while CD8 naive took two and CD8 memory one. Points from the study as a whole: About 4.5% of naive CD4 clonotypes were common to a few donors.

Produced via immunoSEQ multiplex PCR; TCRdb's table is partial and in-frame only. The sample lists roughly 1 million clones; 75% to 85% were seen once. The germline CDR1 and CDR2 sequences are MNHNS and SASEGT. V dropped 4 bases and J dropped 6 bases, with 12 bases sitting between them. The CDR3 loop spans 13 amino acids. This TCR was sampled from a young man in good health. Some clones in this sample may be carry-over from other donors' samples. This chain links TRBV6-1 with TRBJ1-1, with D unclear. Source material: memory CD4+ T cells from PBMCs. This sample's subset: CD45RA-negative fraction. This chain's CDR3 is CASSAQLASEAFF. The CDR3 nucleotides read TGTGCCAGCAGTGCCCAGTTGGCCTCTGAAGCTTTCTTT.